This T cell receptor beta chain originates from a study of response to subunit inactivated influenza vaccine. Whole-study results and caveats: Seasonal influenza vaccination, on each occasion, was suggested by the authors to recruit few new T cells.

TCRdb independently ran MiXCR on the RT-PCR reads; one entry per CDR3 protein. This sample carries about 780,000 distinct CDR3 sequences, approximately 18% of them seen once, and the ten largest clones take roughly a tenth. A note on this clonotype: Its target is not known.

The CDR3 is 12 residues long. In germline, CDR1 is GTSNPN, CDR2 SVGIG (reference sequence). J lost 3 bases, V lost 7 bases, and 3 bases had no gene match. The clonotype comes from a man over 45 who received an inactivated influenza vaccine. The rearrangement links TRBV30 to TRBJ2-1, with 7 bases that match TRBD2. The starting material was PBMCs from blood, obtained about 5 days after vaccination. The CDR3 DNA reads TGTGCCTTATGGGGGGGCTACAATGAGCAGTTCTTC. Encoded protein: CALWGGYNEQFF.